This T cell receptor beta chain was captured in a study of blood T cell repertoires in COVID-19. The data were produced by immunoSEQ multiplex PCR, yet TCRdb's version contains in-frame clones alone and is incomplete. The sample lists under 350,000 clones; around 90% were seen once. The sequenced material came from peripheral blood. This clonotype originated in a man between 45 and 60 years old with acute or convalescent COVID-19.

DNA of the CDR3: TGTGCCAGTAGTACGAGGCAGGGCAACTCTGGAAACACCATATATTTT. It yields the protein CASSTRQGNSGNTIYF. The J gene is TRBJ1-3, the V gene TRBV19; maybe TRBD1 (5 bases). The CDR3 spans 16 residues. Germline CDR1 and CDR2: LNHDA and SQIVND (reference sequence). V was clipped by 4 bases and J by 0 bases, with 13 bases between them.